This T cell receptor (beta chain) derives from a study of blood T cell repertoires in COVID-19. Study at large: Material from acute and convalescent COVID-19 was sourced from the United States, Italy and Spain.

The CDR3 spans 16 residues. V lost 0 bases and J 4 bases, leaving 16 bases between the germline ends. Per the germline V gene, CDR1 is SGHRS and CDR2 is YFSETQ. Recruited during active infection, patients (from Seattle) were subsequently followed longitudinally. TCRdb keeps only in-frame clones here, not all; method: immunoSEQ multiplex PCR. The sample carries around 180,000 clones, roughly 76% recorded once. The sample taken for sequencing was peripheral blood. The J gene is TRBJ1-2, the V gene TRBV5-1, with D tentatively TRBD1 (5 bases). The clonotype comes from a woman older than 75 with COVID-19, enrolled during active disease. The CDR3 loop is CASSLAGGREGYGYTF. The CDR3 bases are TGCGCCAGCAGCTTGGCCGGGGGGAGAGAAGGCTATGGCTACACCTTC.